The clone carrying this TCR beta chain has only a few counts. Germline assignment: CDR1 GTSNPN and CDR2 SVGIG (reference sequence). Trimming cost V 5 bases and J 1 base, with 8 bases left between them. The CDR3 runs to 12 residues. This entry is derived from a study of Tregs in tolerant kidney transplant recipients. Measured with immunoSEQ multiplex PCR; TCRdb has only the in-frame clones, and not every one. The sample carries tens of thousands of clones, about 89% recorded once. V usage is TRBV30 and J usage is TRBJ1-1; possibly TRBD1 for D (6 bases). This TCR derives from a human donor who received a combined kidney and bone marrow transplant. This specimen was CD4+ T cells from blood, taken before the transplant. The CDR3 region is CAWQQGNTEAFF. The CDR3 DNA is TGTGCCTGGCAACAGGGGAACACTGAAGCTTTCTTT.